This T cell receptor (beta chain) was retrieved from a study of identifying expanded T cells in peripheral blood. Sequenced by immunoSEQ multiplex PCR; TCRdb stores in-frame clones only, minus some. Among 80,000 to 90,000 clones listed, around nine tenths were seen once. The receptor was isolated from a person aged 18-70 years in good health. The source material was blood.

CDR3 amino acids: CASSGQGGYNEQFF. As DNA, the CDR3 is TGTGCCAGTTCAGGGCAGGGGGGTTACAATGAGCAGTTCTTC. The chain combines TRBV19 with TRBJ2-1, with a tentative D call TRBD1 (7 bases). Germline V gene sequence: CDR1 LNHDA, CDR2 SQIVND (reference sequence). V was shortened by 8 bases and J by 4 bases, with 15 bases between the two germline ends. The CDR3 length is 14 residues.